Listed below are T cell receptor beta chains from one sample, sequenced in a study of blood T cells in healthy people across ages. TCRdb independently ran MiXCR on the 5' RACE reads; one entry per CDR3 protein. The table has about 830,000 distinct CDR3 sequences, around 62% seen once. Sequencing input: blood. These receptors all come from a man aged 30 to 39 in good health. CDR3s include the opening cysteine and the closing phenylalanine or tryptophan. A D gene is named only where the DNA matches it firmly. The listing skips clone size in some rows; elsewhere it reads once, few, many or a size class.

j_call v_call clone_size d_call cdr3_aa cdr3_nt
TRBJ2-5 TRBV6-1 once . CASSQGTETQYF TGTGCCAGCAGTCAGGGTACGGAGACCCAGTACTTC
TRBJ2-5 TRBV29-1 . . CSVLPGRPEQYF TGCAGCGTTCTGCCCGGTAGGCCAGAGCAGTACTTC
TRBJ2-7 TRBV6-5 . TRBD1 CASSPGQVPGEQYF TGTGCCAGCAGTCCGGGACAGGTGCCCGGGGAGCAGTACTTC
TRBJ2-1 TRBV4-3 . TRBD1 CASRKGQGGNEQFF TGCGCCAGCAGAAAGGGACAGGGCGGCAATGAGCAGTTCTTC
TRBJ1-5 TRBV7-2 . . CANSGSSNQPQHF TGTGCCAACAGCGGCTCCTCCAATCAGCCCCAGCATTTT
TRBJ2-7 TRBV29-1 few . CSASSMREQYF TGCAGCGCCTCGTCAATGCGTGAGCAGTACTTC
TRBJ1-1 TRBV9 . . CASSVRADRRNTEAFF TGTGCCAGCAGCGTTCGTGCCGACAGACGGAACACTGAAGCTTTCTTT
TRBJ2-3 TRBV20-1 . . CSAPLDTQYF TGCAGTGCGCCCCTAGATACGCAGTATTTT
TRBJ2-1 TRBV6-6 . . CASSYSGGAWYNEQFF TGTGCCAGCAGTTACTCGGGGGGCGCTTGGTACAATGAGCAGTTCTTC
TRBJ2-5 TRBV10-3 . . CAIGKEVGETQYF TGTGCCATCGGAAAGGAGGTTGGAGAGACCCAGTACTTC
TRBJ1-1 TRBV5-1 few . CASSRAPNTEAFF TGCGCCAGCAGTCGGGCCCCGAACACTGAAGCTTTCTTT
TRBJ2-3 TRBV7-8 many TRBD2 CASSRLADGFTDTQYF TGTGCCAGCAGCCGACTAGCGGACGGCTTCACAGATACGCAGTATTTT
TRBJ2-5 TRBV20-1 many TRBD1 CSAREPTGVGETQYF TGCAGTGCTAGAGAACCGACAGGGGTGGGGGAGACCCAGTACTTC
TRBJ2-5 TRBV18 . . CASSPSGYQETQYF TGTGCCAGCTCACCATCGGGCTACCAAGAGACCCAGTACTTC
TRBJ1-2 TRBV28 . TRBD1 CASSSSRTGGNYGYTF TGTGCCAGCAGTTCAAGCAGGACAGGGGGGAACTATGGCTACACCTTC
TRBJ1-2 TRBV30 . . CAWSRRRDFYGYTF TGTGCCTGGAGTCGTCGGCGTGACTTCTATGGCTACACCTTC
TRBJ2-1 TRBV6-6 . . CASSYSSGGKENEQFF TGTGCCAGCAGTTACTCTAGCGGCGGAAAAGAGAATGAGCAGTTCTTC
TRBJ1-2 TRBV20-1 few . CSAGRAYGYTF TGCAGTGCTGGGCGCGCATATGGCTACACCTTC
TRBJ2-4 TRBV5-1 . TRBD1 CASSFGQGLGIQYF TGCGCCAGCAGTTTCGGACAGGGGCTCGGCATTCAGTACTTC
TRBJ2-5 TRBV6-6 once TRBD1 CASSYARTGEETQYF TGTGCCAGCAGTTACGCTCGGACAGGGGAAGAGACCCAGTACTTC
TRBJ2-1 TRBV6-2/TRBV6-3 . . CSHGQPTGNEQFF TGTTCGCACGGGCAACCCACCGGGAATGAGCAGTTCTTC
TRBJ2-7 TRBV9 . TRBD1 CASSVGTGDSYEQYF TGTGCCAGCAGCGTAGGGACAGGGGACTCCTACGAGCAGTACTTC
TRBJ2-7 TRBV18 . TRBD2 CASSPRTSGGAGLYEQYF TGTGCCAGCTCACCACGGACTAGCGGGGGGGCCGGTCTCTACGAGCAGTACTTC
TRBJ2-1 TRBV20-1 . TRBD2 CSAPGGTSLREQFF TGCAGTGCCCCCGGCGGGACTAGCCTTAGGGAGCAGTTCTTC
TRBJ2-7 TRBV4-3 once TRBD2 CASSPMPGTSGGDEQYF TGCGCCAGCAGCCCTATGCCCGGGACTAGCGGGGGGGATGAGCAGTACTTC
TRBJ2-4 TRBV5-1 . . CASRDPQGAEPNIQYF TGCGCCAGTAGGGACCCGCAAGGGGCTGAGCCAAACATTCAGTACTTC
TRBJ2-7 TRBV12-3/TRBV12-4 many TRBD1 CASSRDSYEQYF TGTGCCAGCAGCCGGGACAGCTACGAGCAGTACTTC
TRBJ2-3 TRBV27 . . CASSPGLTPDTQYF TGTGCCAGCAGTCCCGGACTAACCCCGGATACGCAGTATTTT
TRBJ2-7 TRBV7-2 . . CASSLINSYEQYF TGTGCCAGCAGCTTAATCAACTCCTACGAGCAGTACTTC
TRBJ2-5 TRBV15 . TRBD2 CATSPGGAEETQYF TGTGCCACCAGCCCCGGGGGGGCCGAAGAGACCCAGTACTTC
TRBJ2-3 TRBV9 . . CASSVDVGTDTQYF TGTGCCAGCAGCGTAGACGTGGGCACAGATACGCAGTATTTT
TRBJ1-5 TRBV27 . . CASSLSGTPDQPQHF TGTGCCAGCAGTTTATCCGGGACCCCAGATCAGCCCCAGCATTTT
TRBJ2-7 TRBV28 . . CASAGTVEQYF TGTGCCAGCGCGGGAACAGTCGAGCAGTACTTC
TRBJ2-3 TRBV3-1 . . CASRSPGLTTDTQYF TGTGCCAGCAGGTCTCCGGGACTTACCACAGATACGCAGTATTTT
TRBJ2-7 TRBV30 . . CAWRTRQWGAYEQYF TGTGCCTGGAGGACAAGACAATGGGGCGCATACGAGCAGTACTTC
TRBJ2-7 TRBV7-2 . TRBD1 CASSSLAGQGFYNEQYF TGTGCCAGCAGCTCCTTAGCGGGACAGGGGTTTTACAATGAGCAGTACTTC
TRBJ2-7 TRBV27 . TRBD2 CASRRGVGTYEQYF TGTGCCAGCAGACGGGGGGTCGGCACTTACGAGCAGTACTTC
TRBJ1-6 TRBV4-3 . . CASSQVRGESPLHF TGCGCCAGCAGCCAAGTCAGGGGAGAATCACCCCTCCACTTT
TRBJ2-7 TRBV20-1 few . CSANPGEEIQYF TGCAGTGCTAATCCAGGGGAAGAGATTCAGTACTTC
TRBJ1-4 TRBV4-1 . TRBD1 CASSPGRGQGNEKLFF TGCGCCAGCAGCCCGGGACGGGGACAGGGGAATGAAAAACTGTTTTTT
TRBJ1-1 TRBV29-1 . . CSALVGTEAFF TGCAGCGCCCTAGTAGGTACTGAAGCTTTCTTT
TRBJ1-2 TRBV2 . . CASVPEREVGYTF TGTGCCAGCGTCCCCGAGAGGGAAGTAGGCTACACCTTC
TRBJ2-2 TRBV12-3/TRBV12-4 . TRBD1 CASSSPDRVNTGELFF TGTGCCAGCAGTTCCCCAGACAGGGTGAACACCGGGGAGCTGTTTTTT
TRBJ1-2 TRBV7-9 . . CASTMTTDYYGYTF TGTGCCAGCACCATGACGACGGATTACTATGGCTACACCTTC
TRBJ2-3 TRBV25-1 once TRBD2 CASSDLAGGQLADTQYF TGTGCCAGCAGTGACCTAGCGGGGGGGCAGTTGGCAGATACGCAGTATTTT
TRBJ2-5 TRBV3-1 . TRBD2 CASSQDGLAEETQYF TGTGCCAGCAGCCAAGATGGGCTAGCGGAAGAGACCCAGTACTTC
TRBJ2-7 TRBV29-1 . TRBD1 CSVEGTGEYEQYF TGCAGCGTTGAAGGGACAGGGGAATACGAGCAGTACTTC
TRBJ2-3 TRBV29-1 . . CSVELEGNSPDTQYF TGCAGCGTTGAACTTGAGGGGAATTCCCCAGATACGCAGTATTTT
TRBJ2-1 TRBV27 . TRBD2 CASRISGGTLYNEQFF TGTGCCAGCAGGATTAGCGGGGGGACTCTGTACAATGAGCAGTTCTTC
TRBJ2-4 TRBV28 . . CATKGGGAGKNIQYF TGTGCCACCAAGGGAGGGGGCGCAGGCAAAAACATTCAGTACTTC
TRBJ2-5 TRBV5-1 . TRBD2 CASSLSGLAGIETQYF TGCGCCAGCAGCTTGTCCGGACTAGCGGGAATAGAGACCCAGTACTTC
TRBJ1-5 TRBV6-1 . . CASSDAGVFFQPQHF TGTGCCAGCAGTGACGCCGGGGTTTTTTTCCAGCCCCAGCATTTT
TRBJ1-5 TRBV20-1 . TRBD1 CSAVPGQGNQPQHF TGCAGTGCTGTCCCGGGACAGGGGAATCAGCCCCAGCATTTT